This is a list of T cell receptor beta chains from one sample in a study of blood T cell repertoires in COVID-19. Profiled with immunoSEQ multiplex PCR; TCRdb holds only in-frame clones, not every one. The sample carries around 140,000 clones, 88% recorded once. Sequencing was performed on peripheral blood. The receptors originated from a woman in her forties or fifties with acute or convalescent COVID-19. The CDR3 runs from the conserved cysteine through the conserved F or W. A D gene is named only where the DNA matches it firmly. Clone size is shown for a subset of rows, as once, few, many or a class of expanded clone.

>TRBJ2-1|TRBV7-9|NA|TRBD2
CASSLSGRAGNEQFF
TGTGCCAGCAGCCTTAGCGGGAGGGCCGGAAATGAGCAGTTCTTC
>TRBJ1-1|TRBV5-6|few|NA
CASSLLSREAEAFF
TGTGCCAGCAGCTTGTTAAGTAGGGAGGCTGAAGCTTTCTTT
>TRBJ1-2|TRBV30|once|NA
CAWSPSEGAGVYTF
TGTGCCTGGAGTCCCAGTGAGGGAGCGGGGGTCTACACCTTC
>TRBJ1-4|TRBV12-3/TRBV12-4|once|NA
CASSLTGREKLFF
TGTGCCAGCAGTTTAACGGGAAGAGAAAAACTGTTTTTT
>TRBJ2-1|TRBV11-3|few|NA
CASSLDSASEQFF
TGTGCCAGCAGCTTAGATTCCGCTAGTGAGCAGTTCTTC
>TRBJ2-5|TRBV19|NA|NA
CASSMDPRGGRETQYF
TGTGCCAGTAGTATGGACCCCCGCGGAGGTAGAGAGACCCAGTACTTC
>TRBJ1-5|TRBV5-6|NA|TRBD1
CASSLLMTGGEQPQHF
TGTGCCAGCAGCCTCTTGATGACAGGGGGCGAGCAGCCCCAGCATTTT
>TRBJ2-4|TRBV6-1|NA|TRBD2
CASSERAGDVNIQYF
TGTGCCAGCAGTGAAAGGGCGGGGGACGTAAACATTCAGTACTTC
>TRBJ1-6|TRBV7-9|NA|NA
CASSLTGGAYNSPLHF
TGTGCCAGCAGCTTAACAGGCGGCGCCTATAATTCACCCCTCCACTTT
>TRBJ2-7|TRBV28|NA|NA
CASSLREQYF
TGTGCCAGCAGTTTACGCGAGCAGTACTTC
>TRBJ1-5|TRBV4-1|NA|TRBD1
CASSYRDRGSGNQPQHF
TGCGCCAGCAGCTACCGGGACAGGGGTAGTGGCAATCAGCCCCAGCATTTT
>TRBJ1-6|TRBV4-1|NA|TRBD1
CASSQDGQGANSPLHF
TGCGCCAGCAGCCAAGATGGGCAGGGGGCCAATTCACCCCTCCACTTT
>TRBJ2-7|TRBV28|once|TRBD1
CASSPEYRDRGKEQYF
TGTGCCAGCAGTCCCGAGTATAGGGACAGGGGGAAAGAGCAGTACTTC
>TRBJ2-7|TRBV5-1|NA|NA
CASSLSAGPYYEQYF
TGCGCCAGCAGCTTGTCGGCAGGCCCCTACTACGAGCAGTACTTC
>TRBJ2-7|TRBV18|NA|TRBD1
CASSPGTAYEQYF
TGTGCCAGCTCACCAGGGACAGCCTACGAGCAGTACTTC
>TRBJ2-3|TRBV19|NA|NA
CASSVEGGTDTQYF
TGTGCCAGTAGTGTTGAGGGAGGAACAGATACGCAGTATTTT
>TRBJ1-1|TRBV7-9|NA|NA
CASSTVRGGGTEAFF
TGTGCCAGCAGCACGGTCCGGGGCGGAGGGACTGAAGCTTTCTTT
>TRBJ2-3|TRBV6-5|NA|TRBD2
CASSLAGTSGADTQYF
TGTGCCAGCAGTTTAGCCGGGACTAGCGGGGCAGATACGCAGTATTTT
>TRBJ1-2|TRBV27|once|NA
CASSPTGSSNRYTF
TGTGCCAGCAGTCCCACCGGGAGTTCCAATCGCTACACCTTC
>TRBJ2-5|TRBV7-8|NA|TRBD2
CASSLGSTSGLWTETQYF
TGTGCCAGCAGCTTAGGTTCGACTAGCGGGCTGTGGACGGAGACCCAGTACTTC
>TRBJ1-5|TRBV27|NA|TRBD1
CATADRGGNQPQHF
TGTGCCACCGCGGACAGGGGAGGCAATCAGCCCCAGCATTTT
>TRBJ1-2|TRBV18|NA|NA
CASSPGLDGYTF
TGTGCCAGCTCCCCCGGACTAGATGGCTACACCTTC
>TRBJ2-3|TRBV10-3|NA|TRBD1
CAISDGTGGGPDTQYF
TGTGCCATCAGTGATGGGACAGGGGGCGGGCCAGATACGCAGTATTTT